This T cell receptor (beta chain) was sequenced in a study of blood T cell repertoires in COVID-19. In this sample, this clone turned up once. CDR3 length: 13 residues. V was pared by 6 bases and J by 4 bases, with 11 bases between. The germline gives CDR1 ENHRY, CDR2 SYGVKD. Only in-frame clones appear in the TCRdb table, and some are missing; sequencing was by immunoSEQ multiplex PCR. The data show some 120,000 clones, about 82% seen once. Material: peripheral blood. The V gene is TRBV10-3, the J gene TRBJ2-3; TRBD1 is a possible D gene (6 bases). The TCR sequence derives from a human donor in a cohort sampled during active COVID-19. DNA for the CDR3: TGTGCCATCAGGCAACAGGGTCCAGATACGCAGTATTTT. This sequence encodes CAIRQQGPDTQYF.